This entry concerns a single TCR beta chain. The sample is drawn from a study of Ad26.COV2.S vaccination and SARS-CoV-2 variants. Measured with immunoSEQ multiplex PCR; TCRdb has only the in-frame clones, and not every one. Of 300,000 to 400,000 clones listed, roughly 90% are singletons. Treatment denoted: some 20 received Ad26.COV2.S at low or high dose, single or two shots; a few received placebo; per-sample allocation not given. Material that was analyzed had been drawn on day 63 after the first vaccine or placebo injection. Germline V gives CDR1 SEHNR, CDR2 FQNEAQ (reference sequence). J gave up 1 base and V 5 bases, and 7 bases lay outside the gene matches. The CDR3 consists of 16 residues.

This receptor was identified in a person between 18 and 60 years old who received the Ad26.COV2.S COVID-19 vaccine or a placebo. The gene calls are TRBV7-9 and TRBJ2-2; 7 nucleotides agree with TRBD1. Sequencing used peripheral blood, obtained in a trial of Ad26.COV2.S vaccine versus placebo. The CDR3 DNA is TGTGCCAGCAGCCACCGGGACAGCAAGAACACCGGGGAGCTGTTTTTT. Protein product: CASSHRDSKNTGELFF.